A single sample gave rise to the 4 T cell receptor beta chains below, sequenced in a study of OX40 agonist ivuxolimab in advanced cancers. Assay: immunoSEQ multiplex PCR; the TCRdb copy retains only in-frame clones and omits some. Here the sample spans about 44,000 clones, 70% to 90% being singletons. The specimen comprised CD4+ or CD8+ T cells sorted from blood, sampled in a trial of the OX40 agonist ivuxolimab. All receptors derive from an adult with an advanced solid tumor such as melanoma, head and neck, liver or kidney cancer.

J is TRBJ2-3 and V is TRBV9; 8 positions match TRBD2. The V segment lost 3 bases and the J segment 0 bases; nucleotides outside the gene matches: 12. The CDR3 sequence is 18 residues long. Germline CDR1 and CDR2: SGDLS and YYNGEE. The CDR3 here is CASSDTLQRGTSTDTQYF. CDR3 in DNA: TGTGCCAGCAGCGATACACTGCAGCGGGGGACTAGCACAGATACGCAGTATTTT.

The chain joins TRBV7-9 to TRBJ2-5; the D call may be TRBD1 or TRBD2 (7 bases each). CDR3 length equals 16 residues. V dropped 5 bases and J dropped 2 bases, with 18 bases sitting between them. Germline V gene sequence: CDR1 SEHNR, CDR2 FQNEAQ (reference sequence). CDR3 nucleotide sequence: TGTGCCAGCAGCCCAACAACAGGGGAGGGACAAGAGACCCAGTACTTC. Protein: CASSPTTGEGQETQYF.

The gene calls are TRBV5-1 and TRBJ2-3; TRBD2 matches at 12 bases. V lost 5 bases to trimming and J lost 3 bases; unmatched junction nucleotides: 7. The CDR3 is made up of 16 amino acids. Germline CDR1 and CDR2: SGHRS and YFSETQ. The CDR3 DNA reads as TGCGCCAGCAGTCTGGCGACTAGCGGGGGTACAGATACGCAGTATTTT. Protein: CASSLATSGGTDTQYF.

The CDR3 nucleotides read TGTGCCAGCAGCTTAACGGGACAGAGGGACGGGGAGCAGTTCTTC. It codes for CASSLTGQRDGEQFF. The genes are TRBV7-3 and TRBJ2-1; the match to TRBD1 covers 7 bases. Trimming at V came to 0 bases and at J to 10 bases, leaving 9 bases not matched to a gene. Germline V CDR1 and CDR2: SGHTA, FQGTGA. The CDR3 is made up of 15 amino acids.